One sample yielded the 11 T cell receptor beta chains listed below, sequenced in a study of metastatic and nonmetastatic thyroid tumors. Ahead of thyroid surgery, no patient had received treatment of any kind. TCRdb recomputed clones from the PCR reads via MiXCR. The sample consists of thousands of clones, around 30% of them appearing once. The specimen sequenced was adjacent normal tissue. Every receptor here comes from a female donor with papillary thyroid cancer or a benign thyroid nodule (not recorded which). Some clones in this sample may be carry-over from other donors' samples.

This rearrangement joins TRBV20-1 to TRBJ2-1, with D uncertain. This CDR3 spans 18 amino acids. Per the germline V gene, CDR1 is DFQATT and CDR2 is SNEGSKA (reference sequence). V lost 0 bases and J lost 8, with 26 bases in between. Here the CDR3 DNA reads TGCAGTGCTAGAGATCTCTGGACCAAGGGTACCACCGGAGATGAGCAGTTCTTC. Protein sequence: CSARDLWTKGTTGDEQFF.

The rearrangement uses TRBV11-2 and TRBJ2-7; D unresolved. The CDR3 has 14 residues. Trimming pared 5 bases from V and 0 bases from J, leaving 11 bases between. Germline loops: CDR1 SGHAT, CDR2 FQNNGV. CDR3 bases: TGTGCCAGCAGCAATCAGGAGAGCTCCTACGAGCAGTACTTC. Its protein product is CASSNQESSYEQYF.

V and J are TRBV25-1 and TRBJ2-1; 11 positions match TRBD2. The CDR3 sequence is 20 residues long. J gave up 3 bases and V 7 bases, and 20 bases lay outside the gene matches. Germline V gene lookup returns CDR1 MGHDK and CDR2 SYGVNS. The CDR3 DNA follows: TGTGCCAGCACAATCAGTCACCACGGGACTAGCGGACGCATCTACAATGAGCAGTTCTTC. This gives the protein CASTISHHGTSGRIYNEQFF. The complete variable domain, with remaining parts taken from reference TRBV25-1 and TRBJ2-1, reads EADIYQTPRYLVIGTGKKITLECSQTMGHDKMYWYQQDPGMELHLIHYSYGVNSTEKGDLSSESTVSRIRTEHFPLTLESARPSHTSQYLCASTISHHGTSGRIYNEQFFGPGTRLTVL.

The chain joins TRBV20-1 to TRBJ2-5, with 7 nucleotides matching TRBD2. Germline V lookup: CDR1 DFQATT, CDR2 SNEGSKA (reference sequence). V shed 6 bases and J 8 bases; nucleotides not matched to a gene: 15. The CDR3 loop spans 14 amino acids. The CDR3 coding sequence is TGCAGTGCGGCCTGGGGGGGTGTCCAAGTCACCCAGTACTTC. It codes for CSAAWGGVQVTQYF.

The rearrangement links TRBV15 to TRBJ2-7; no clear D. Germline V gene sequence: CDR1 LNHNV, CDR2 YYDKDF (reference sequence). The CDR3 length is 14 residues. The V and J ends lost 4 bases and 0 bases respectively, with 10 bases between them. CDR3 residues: CATSISTDSYEQYF. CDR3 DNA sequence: TGTGCCACCAGCATATCTACAGACTCCTACGAGCAGTACTTC.

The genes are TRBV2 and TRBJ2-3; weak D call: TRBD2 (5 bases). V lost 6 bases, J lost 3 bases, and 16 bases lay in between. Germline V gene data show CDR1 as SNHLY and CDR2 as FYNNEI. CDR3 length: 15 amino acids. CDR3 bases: TGTGCCAGCAGCGTGGACTGGTCCCGGACAGATACGCAGTATTTT. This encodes CASSVDWSRTDTQYF.

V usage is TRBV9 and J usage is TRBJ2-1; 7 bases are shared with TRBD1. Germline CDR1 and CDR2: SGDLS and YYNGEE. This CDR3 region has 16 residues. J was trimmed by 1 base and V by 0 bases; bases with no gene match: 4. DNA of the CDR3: TGTGCCAGCAGCGTAGCCCCGGGACAGTCCTACAATGAGCAGTTCTTC. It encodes CASSVAPGQSYNEQFF.

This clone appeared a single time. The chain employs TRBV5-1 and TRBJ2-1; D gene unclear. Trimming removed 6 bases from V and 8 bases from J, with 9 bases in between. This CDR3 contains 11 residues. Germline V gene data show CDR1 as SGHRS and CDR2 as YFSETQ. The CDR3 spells CASILVDEQFF. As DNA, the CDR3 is TGCGCCAGCATCCTGGTCGATGAGCAGTTCTTC. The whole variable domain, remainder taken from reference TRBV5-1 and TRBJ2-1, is KAGVTQTPRYLIKTRGQQVTLSCSPISGHRSVSWYQQTPGQGLQFLFEYFSETQRNKGNFPGRFSGRQFSNSRSEMNVSTLELGDSALYLCASILVDEQFFGPGTRLTVL.

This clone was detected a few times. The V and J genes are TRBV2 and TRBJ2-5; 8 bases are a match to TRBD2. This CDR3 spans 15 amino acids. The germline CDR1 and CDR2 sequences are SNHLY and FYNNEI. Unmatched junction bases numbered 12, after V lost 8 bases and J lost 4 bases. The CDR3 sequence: CASGAGGTPGETQYF. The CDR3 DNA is TGTGCCAGCGGTGCGGGGGGTACACCGGGAGAGACCCAGTACTTC. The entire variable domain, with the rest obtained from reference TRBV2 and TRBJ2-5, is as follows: EPEVTQTPSHQVTQMGQEVILRCVPISNHLYFYWYRQILGQKVEFLVSFYNNEISEKSEIFDDQFSVERPDGSNFTLKIRSTKLEDSAMYFCASGAGGTPGETQYFGPGTRLLVL.

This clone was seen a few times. The CDR3 here is CASSLDGGTDTQYF. The CDR3 DNA is TGTGCCAGCAGCCTGGACGGAGGGACAGATACGCAGTATTTT. The chain combines TRBV12-3 or TRBV12-4 with TRBJ2-3, with D possibly matching TRBD2 (6 bases). This CDR3 is built from 14 residues. Trimming removed 6 bases from V and 3 bases from J, with 13 bases in between.

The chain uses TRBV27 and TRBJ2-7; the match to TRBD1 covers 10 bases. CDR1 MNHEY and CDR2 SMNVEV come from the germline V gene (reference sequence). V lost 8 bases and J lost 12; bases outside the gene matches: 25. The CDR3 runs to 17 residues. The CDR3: CASCAGSGTGDSYEMYF. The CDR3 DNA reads TGTGCCAGCTGTGCGGGGTCTGGGACAGGGGACTCCTACGAGATGTACTTC.